These 2 T cell receptor beta chains originate from one sample sequenced in a study of read filtering for tumor transcriptome and immune sequencing. From 300 to 400 ng of RNA, a library with molecular barcoded alpha/delta and beta/gamma adaptors was made. TCRdb independently ran MiXCR on the reads; one entry per CDR3 protein. The sample consists of more than 100,000 distinct CDR3 sequences, about 12% of them appearing once. The sample comprised a population of CD138-negative cells sorted from bone marrow. The receptor source for this set is a donor aged 40 or over with multiple myeloma.

This clonotype was observed many times. The chain uses TRBV6-2 or TRBV6-3 and TRBJ2-6; no firm D call. CDR1 is MNHEY and CDR2 is SVGEGT in the germline V gene. CDR3 length equals 14 residues. V shed 6 bases and J shed 2 bases, with 8 bases lying between them. CDR3 in DNA: TGTGCCAGCAGCTCCTCAGCTGGGGCCAACGTCCTGACTTTC. Translating it yields CASSSSAGANVLTF.

At least ten counts were recorded for this clonotype. The genes are TRBV15 and TRBJ1-5; 7 nucleotides align to TRBD1. V dropped 3 bases and J dropped 2; count of bases not matched to a gene: 7. The CDR3 length is 16 residues. The germline gives CDR1 LNHNV, CDR2 YYDKDF (reference sequence). The CDR3 loop reads CATSRPQGSRNQPQHF. DNA for the CDR3: TGTGCCACCAGCAGGCCACAGGGGAGCCGCAATCAGCCCCAGCATTTT.